This T cell receptor (beta chain) was obtained from a study of CD8 T cells in Susac syndrome. The CDR3 covers 10 residues. Looked up from germline, CDR1 is MNHEY and CDR2 is SMNVEV (reference sequence). V lost 8 bases to trimming and J lost 6 bases, with 8 bases between them. The authors reverse transcribed roughly 0.5 to 1 ug RNA with random hexamers. The method of amplification for TCR beta CDR3 was immunoSEQ multiplex PCR, covering 54 Vbeta and 13 Jbeta. TCRdb independently ran MiXCR on the immunoSEQ multiplex PCR reads; one entry per CDR3 protein. This table holds 85,000 to 120,000 distinct CDR3 sequences, approximately 93% found once.

Input material: CD8+ T cells from PBMCs. This receptor was obtained from a human donor with Susac syndrome. The chain carries TRBV27 and TRBJ2-7, with D possibly matching TRBD2 (5 bases). In DNA form, the CDR3 reads TGTGCCAGCGGCGGGCTCGAGCAGTACTTC. Encoded protein: CASGGLEQYF.